Shown below are 31 T cell receptor beta chains from a single sample sequenced in a study of brain T cells in children with intractable seizures. The repertoire was sequenced with immunoSEQ multiplex PCR; TCRdb's copy has only in-frame clones and lacks some. This table holds 80,000 or so clones, 91% found once. Here the sequenced sample was peripheral blood, taken at surgery. The receptors were sampled from a girl between 2 and 10 years old with Rasmussen encephalitis and intractable seizures.

The V call is TRBV19, the J call TRBJ2-2; the D gene is possibly TRBD2 (5 bases). Germline CDR1 is LNHDA and CDR2 is SQIVND (reference sequence). Between the trimmed V and J ends, which lost 6 bases and 5 bases, there was a span of 10 bases. CDR3 size: 13 residues. This CDR3 reads CASRTTLTGELFF. CDR3 in DNA: TGTGCCAGTAGGACTACACTGACCGGGGAGCTGTTTTTT.

V gene TRBV6-2 or TRBV6-3 combines with J gene TRBJ2-7, with D perhaps TRBD2 (6 bases). This CDR3 comprises 13 residues. Germline-derived CDR1 and CDR2 are MNHEY and SVGEGT. V shed 6 bases and J shed 1 base, with 10 bases lying between them. CDR3 sequence reads: CASSPGVSYEQYF. The CDR3 DNA sequence: TGTGCCAGCAGCCCGGGGGTTTCCTACGAGCAGTACTTC.

The chain links TRBV6-6 to TRBJ1-1; D may be TRBD1 (6 bases). CDR1 is MNHNY, CDR2 SVGAGI, per germline (reference sequence). This CDR3 contains 15 residues. V was clipped by 6 bases and J by 3 bases, with 17 bases between them. CDR3 sequence reads: CASSRQDPRDTEAFF. The CDR3 region has the DNA TGTGCCAGCAGCAGACAGGACCCGAGGGACACTGAAGCTTTCTTT.

The gene calls are TRBV30 and TRBJ1-1; tentative D call: TRBD1 (5 bases). Germline CDR1 and CDR2: GTSNPN and SVGIG (reference sequence). The V gene lost 5 bases and the J gene lost 6 bases, with 22 bases spanning the gap. The CDR3 is made up of 15 amino acids. The CDR3 DNA reads TGTGCCTGGGCCGGAGTCGTGTGGGGGGGAGCTGAAGCTTTCTTT. Translation: CAWAGVVWGGAEAFF.

This sequence joins TRBV5-4 and TRBJ1-3, with 7 bases matching TRBD1. Per germline, CDR1 SGHNT and CDR2 YYREEE (reference sequence). Trimming cost V 4 bases and J 0 bases; bases outside gene matches: 7. This CDR3 is built from 16 residues. CDR3 region: CASSPAGGASGNTIYF. CDR3 bases: TGTGCCAGCAGCCCCGCAGGGGGTGCCTCTGGAAACACCATATATTTT.

The rearrangement links TRBV27 to TRBJ2-7; D assignment may be TRBD1 or TRBD2 (5 bases each). The V and J ends lost 3 bases and 3 bases respectively, with 15 bases between them. CDR1 MNHEY and CDR2 SMNVEV come from the germline V gene (reference sequence). CDR3 length: 15 amino acids. In DNA, the CDR3 is TGTGCCAGCAGTTTCGACTTGGCTGGGGGCTACGAGCAGTACTTC. Amino acids: CASSFDLAGGYEQYF.

The chain employs TRBV5-6 and TRBJ2-7; TRBD2 might be the D (6 bases). The germline V gene encodes CDR1 SGHDT and CDR2 YYEEEE. V shed 2 bases and J shed 7 bases, with 7 bases lying between them. The CDR3 sequence is 11 residues long. The CDR3 nucleotides are TGTGCCAGCAGCTTTGGGAGGGAGCAGTACTTC. It is translated as CASSFGREQYF.

The chain is built from TRBV4-1 and TRBJ2-5; 12 positions match TRBD2. The junction had 8 bases not matched to a gene; V was cut back by 5 bases and J by 4 bases. The CDR3 loop spans 16 amino acids. Looked up from germline, CDR1 is MGHRA and CDR2 is YSYEKL. The DNA for the CDR3 is TGCGCCAGCAGCAACCAACCGGGACTAGCGGGAGAGACCCAGTACTTC. Residues: CASSNQPGLAGETQYF.

CDR3 in amino acids: CATKGRRGAQETQYF. DNA of the CDR3: TGTGCCACAAAGGGGCGAAGGGGGGCCCAAGAGACCCAGTACTTC. The V and J genes are TRBV6-5 and TRBJ2-5; D could derive from TRBD1 or TRBD2 (6 bases each). Per germline, CDR1 MNHEY and CDR2 SVGAGI. V lost 10 bases and J lost 1, with 19 bases in between. The CDR3 runs 15 residues.

This clone is a singleton in its sample. V and J are TRBV28 and TRBJ1-3, with unresolved D. Germline CDR1 MDHEN, CDR2 SYDVKM. This CDR3 is built from 14 residues. Between the trimmed V and J ends, which lost 3 bases and 0 bases, there was a span of 6 bases. The CDR3 sequence: CASSFLSSGNTIYF. CDR3 sequence (DNA): TGTGCCAGCAGTTTCCTGAGCTCTGGAAACACCATATATTTT.

This clone came up once. The V call is TRBV11-3, the J call TRBJ2-3; the match to TRBD2 covers 8 bases. The germline CDR1 and CDR2 sequences are SGHNT and YENEEA. Trimming at V came to 5 bases and at J to 5 bases, leaving 9 bases not matched to a gene. This CDR3 is 15 amino acids long. For the CDR3, the DNA is TGTGCCAGCAGCCCCCGCGGGAGGTTTAGAGATACGCAGTATTTT. Translating it yields CASSPRGRFRDTQYF.

This rearrangement joins TRBV6-5 to TRBJ2-5; D might be TRBD2 (7 bases). Germline lookup yields CDR1 MNHEY and CDR2 SVGAGI. CDR3 length: 14 residues. Trimming stripped 1 base from V and 4 bases from J, with 10 bases between. In DNA form, the CDR3 reads TGTGCCAGCAGTTACTTAGGGGGGGGAGAGACCCAGTACTTC. Amino acids: CASSYLGGGETQYF.

The V gene is TRBV10-1, the J gene TRBJ2-1; D is perhaps TRBD2 (6 bases). CDR3 length equals 15 residues. Germline CDR1 is WNHNN and CDR2 is SYGVQD (reference sequence). The V end was cut by 3 bases, the J end by 8 bases, with 17 bases between. In DNA form, the CDR3 reads TGCGCCAGCAGTGACGGAGGGATCAAGGCGGATGAGCAGTTCTTC. Translation gives CASSDGGIKADEQFF.

This clone was counted a single time. The genes are TRBV2 and TRBJ2-7, with 11 bases lining up with TRBD2. The germline gives CDR1 SNHLY, CDR2 FYNNEI. This CDR3 is 14 amino acids long. Unmatched junction bases numbered 1, after V lost 3 bases and J lost 3 bases. The CDR3 is CASSETSGNYEQYF. In DNA form, the CDR3 reads TGTGCCAGCAGTGAGACTAGCGGGAACTACGAGCAGTACTTC.

V gene TRBV30 combines with J gene TRBJ2-7; D possibly matches TRBD1 or TRBD2 (5 bases each). CDR1 is GTSNPN and CDR2 is SVGIG in the germline V gene (reference sequence). CDR3 size: 13 residues. The V gene lost 4 bases and the J gene lost 3 bases, with 13 bases spanning the gap. The CDR3 nucleotides read TGTGCCTGGACCCTGGGACCGAACTACGAGCAGTACTTC. Protein sequence: CAWTLGPNYEQYF.

V and J are TRBV27 and TRBJ1-2, with a tentative D call TRBD1 (6 bases). The germline V and J ends were trimmed by 6 bases and 0 bases, with 8 bases remaining between them. CDR1 is MNHEY, CDR2 SMNVEV, per germline (reference sequence). The CDR3 totals 13 residues. CDR3 sequence (DNA): TGTGCCAGCAGCCGACAGGCTAACTATGGCTACACCTTC. This encodes CASSRQANYGYTF.

The chain couples TRBV30 to TRBJ2-1; TRBD1 or TRBD2 may be the D gene (6 bases each). Trimming shortened V by 3 bases and J by 10 bases, and 10 bases separated the two germline ends. Germline V gene lookup returns CDR1 GTSNPN and CDR2 SVGIG (reference sequence). The CDR3 loop spans 11 amino acids. The CDR3 is CAWSQGGEQFF. The DNA of the CDR3 is TGTGCCTGGAGCCAAGGGGGGGAGCAGTTCTTC.

The chain combines TRBV5-6 with TRBJ2-3, with TRBD2 matching 7 bases. With 4 bases clipped from V and 2 bases from J, the junction kept 4 bases outside the gene matches. Germline CDR1 reads SGHDT; CDR2 reads YYEEEE. CDR3 length equals 14 residues. The CDR3 coding sequence is TGTGCCAGCAGCCGAGCGGGACCCACAGATACGCAGTATTTT. As protein: CASSRAGPTDTQYF.

The chain joins TRBV11-3 to TRBJ2-5; TRBD2 might be the D (5 bases). V was clipped by 5 bases and J by 2 bases, with 12 bases between them. Looked up from germline, CDR1 is SGHNT and CDR2 is YENEEA. This CDR3 contains 14 residues. As DNA, the CDR3 is TGTGCCAGCAGCCGAGGGCCAGAACAAGAGACCCAGTACTTC. It is translated as CASSRGPEQETQYF.

V gene TRBV4-1 combines with J gene TRBJ1-2; 7 bases fit TRBD1. V shed 3 bases, J shed 4 bases, and the junction held 20 bases outside the gene matches. Germline CDR1 is MGHRA and CDR2 is YSYEKL. This CDR3 is built from 19 residues. The CDR3 loop is CASSHPYRRDSVEFYGYTF. CDR3 in DNA: TGCGCCAGCAGCCACCCCTATCGCCGGGACAGTGTAGAGTTCTATGGCTACACCTTC.

The chain carries TRBV7-9 and TRBJ1-5; 10 bases are a match to TRBD1. The J segment lost 5 bases and the V segment lost 1 base, leaving 2 bases of the junction unmatched. The CDR3 length is 15 residues. Germline CDR1 SEHNR, CDR2 FQNEAQ (reference sequence). The CDR3 nucleotides read TGTGCCAGCAGCTTAGGGGACAGGGGAGATCAGCCCCAGCATTTT. Translated, it gives CASSLGDRGDQPQHF.

The chain joins TRBV21-1 to TRBJ2-5; the DNA was not used to check the table's D call, TRBD1. TRBV21-1 is a pseudogene locus. This CDR3 spans 12 amino acids. The CDR3 here is CASRQNGGTQYF. DNA of the CDR3: TGTGCCAGCAGACAAAATGGTGGGACCCAGTACTTC.

The chain carries TRBV4-1 and TRBJ1-5; 7 positions match TRBD1. Germline CDR1 reads MGHRA; CDR2 reads YSYEKL. The CDR3 totals 13 residues. The V gene end was trimmed by 2 bases and the J gene end by 14 bases; junction bases not matched to a gene: 9. The CDR3 bases are TGCGCCAGCAGCCAACAGGGGGGGGACAGAAAGCATTTT. Amino acid sequence: CASSQQGGDRKHF.

The CDR3 DNA reads TGTGCCAGCAGTTTTGGGTCCAGGGGACATAGCAATCAGCCCCAGCATTTT. Translation gives CASSFGSRGHSNQPQHF. The chain uses TRBV28 and TRBJ1-5, with D maybe TRBD1 (6 bases). The CDR3 contains 17 residues. V was cut by 3 bases and J by 0 bases, with 15 bases left in between. CDR1 MDHEN and CDR2 SYDVKM come from the germline V gene.

The rearrangement links TRBV10-1 to TRBJ2-3, with D possibly matching TRBD2 (5 bases). The CDR3 contains 15 residues. The V end lost 9 bases, the J end lost 0 bases, and 16 bases lay between the germline ends. Germline assignment: CDR1 WNHNN and CDR2 SYGVQD (reference sequence). The CDR3 protein is CARYTVATSTDTQYF. CDR3 DNA: TGCGCCAGGTACACCGTAGCGACTAGCACAGATACGCAGTATTTT.

This chain uses TRBV2 with TRBJ1-2; 7 nucleotides align to TRBD1. The germline CDR1 and CDR2 sequences are SNHLY and FYNNEI. Trimming took 5 bases from V and 8 from J; bases not matched to a gene: 11. CDR3 length: 14 amino acids. The CDR3 DNA is TGTGCCAGCAGTCCCTCGAGGGGGCAGAGAGGCTACACCTTC. Protein product: CASSPSRGQRGYTF.

V usage is TRBV10-3 and J usage is TRBJ2-7, with 9 bases fitting TRBD1. The V segment lost 7 bases and the J segment 3 bases; nucleotides outside the gene matches: 1. CDR3 size: 12 residues. Germline loops: CDR1 ENHRY, CDR2 SYGVKD. In DNA form, the CDR3 reads TGTGCCATCAAGGGACAGGGCTACGAGCAGTACTTC. Its translation is CAIKGQGYEQYF.

The chain has TRBV4-1 and TRBJ1-5; no firm D call. This CDR3 is built from 13 residues. Germline loops: CDR1 MGHRA, CDR2 YSYEKL. V was shortened by 0 bases and J by 5 bases, with 5 bases between the two germline ends. The CDR3 DNA follows: TGCGCCAGCAGCCAAGAAGCCGATCAGCCCCAGCATTTT. Translating it yields CASSQEADQPQHF.

The rearrangement uses TRBV5-6 and TRBJ2-7; D gene ambiguous. Germline loops: CDR1 SGHDT, CDR2 YYEEEE. V lost 0 bases, J lost 1 base, and 8 bases lay in between. The CDR3 is made up of 14 amino acids. CDR3 loop: CASSLAGRSYEQYF. CDR3 DNA sequence: TGTGCCAGCAGCTTGGCCGGGCGGTCCTACGAGCAGTACTTC. Full variable domain (missing parts from reference TRBV5-6 and TRBJ2-7): DAGVTQSPTHLIKTRGQQVTLRCSPKSGHDTVSWYQQALGQGPQFIFQYYEEEERQRGNFPDRFSGHQFPNYSSELNVNALLLGDSALYLCASSLAGRSYEQYFGPGTRLTVT.

The chain employs TRBV9 and TRBJ2-7; D perhaps matches TRBD1 (6 bases). The V and J ends lost 4 bases and 2 bases respectively, with 10 bases between them. This CDR3 has 13 amino acids. Germline V gene lookup returns CDR1 SGDLS and CDR2 YYNGEE. CDR3 sequence reads: CASSLGTTYEQYF. CDR3 nucleotide sequence: TGTGCCAGCAGCCTTGGGACAACCTACGAGCAGTACTTC.

The chain uses TRBV6-5 and TRBJ1-5; 10 bases map to TRBD1. CDR1 MNHEY and CDR2 SVGAGI come from the germline V gene. With 6 bases clipped from V and 7 bases from J, the junction kept 3 bases outside the gene matches. The CDR3 length is 13 residues. In DNA form, the CDR3 reads TGTGCCAGCAGGGGGACAGGGGAGCAGCCCCAGCATTTT. Translating it yields CASRGTGEQPQHF.